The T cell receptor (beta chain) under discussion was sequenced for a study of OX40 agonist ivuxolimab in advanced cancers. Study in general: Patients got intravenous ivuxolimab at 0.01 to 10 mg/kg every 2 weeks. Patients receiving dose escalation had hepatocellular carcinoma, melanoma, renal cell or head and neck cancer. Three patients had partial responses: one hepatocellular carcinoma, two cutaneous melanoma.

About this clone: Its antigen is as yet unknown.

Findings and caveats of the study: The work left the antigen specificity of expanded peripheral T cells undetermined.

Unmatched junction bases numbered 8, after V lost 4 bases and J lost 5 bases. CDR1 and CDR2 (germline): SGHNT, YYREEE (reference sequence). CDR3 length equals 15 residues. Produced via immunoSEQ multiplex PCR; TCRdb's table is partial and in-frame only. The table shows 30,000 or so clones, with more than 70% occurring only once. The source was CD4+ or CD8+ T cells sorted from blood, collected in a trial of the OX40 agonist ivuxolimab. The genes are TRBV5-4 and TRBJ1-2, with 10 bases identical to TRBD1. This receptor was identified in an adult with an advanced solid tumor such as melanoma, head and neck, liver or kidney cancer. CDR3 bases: TGTGCCAGCAGCCCGGGCCCGGGACAGGGGTATGGCTACACCTTC. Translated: CASSPGPGQGYGYTF.